This T cell receptor beta chain was obtained from a study of response to subunit inactivated influenza vaccine. This CDR3 contains 15 residues. CDR1 and CDR2 from the germline V gene are SGHRS and YFSETQ. V dropped 3 bases and J dropped 6; count of bases not matched to a gene: 11. Note on this clonotype: Its antigen is undetermined.

General study results and limits: Authors suggested few new T cells are recruited by each seasonal influenza vaccination.

A single record per CDR3 protein comes from TCRdb applying MiXCR to the RT-PCR reads. The repertoire holds over 750,000 distinct CDR3 sequences, with approximately 21% as singletons. The J gene is TRBJ2-5, the V gene TRBV5-1; 7 nucleotides agree with TRBD1. The input for sequencing was PBMCs from blood, taken roughly 5 days after vaccination. The clonotype originates from a man aged 50 or older who received an inactivated influenza vaccine. CDR3 nucleotide sequence: TGCGCCAGCAGCTCCGAGAATAACAGGGGACAGACCCAGTACTTC. Translating gives CASSSENNRGQTQYF.